The sample holds a few counts of the clone carrying this T cell receptor beta chain. TCR beta CDR3 region amplification was performed from RNA transcripts. First-round RT-PCR of the TCR CDR3 relied on the HTBI primer set. TCRdb reanalysed the multiplex PCR reads using MiXCR and keeps one entry per CDR3 protein. The sample yields a few hundred thousand distinct CDR3 sequences, roughly 18% seen once. This sample is drawn from a study of T cells in Graves' hyperthyroidism and ophthalmopathy. This CDR3 contains 16 residues. Trimming cost V 4 bases and J 4 bases, with 19 bases left between them. The germline CDR1 and CDR2 sequences are KGHSH and LQKENI. Ophthalmopathy cases met thresholds of Clinical Activity Score at least 3, NOSPECS grade at least 4 and duration under 3 months.

The sequence derives from a man aged 18 to 29 with Graves' ophthalmopathy. The chain is built from TRBV18 and TRBJ1-2, with a possible D match to TRBD1 (6 bases). Input material: blood. CDR3 nucleotide sequence: TGTGCCAGCTCACAATCTCCCGGGACAAGACCCTATGGCTACACCTTC. Protein product: CASSQSPGTRPYGYTF.